The 18 T cell receptor beta chains below all came from one sample that was sequenced in a study of beta chain features in type 1 diabetes (dated by TCRdb to the late 2010s). Library prep was done by the immunoSEQ multiplex PCR assay. The High Capacity cDNA Reverse Transcription Kit was used to reverse transcribe all of the isolated RNA, meaning that expressed TCRB transcripts were what got sequenced. TCRdb took this table from immuneACCESS and kept in-frame rearrangements with V and J called. Such tables lack part of the clones; where checked against another copy, unresolved V genes explain under half of the gap, and the rest is unexplained. This sample gives over 500,000 clones in total; roughly a sixth of them show up just once. The ten largest clones add up to approximately 0.093% of the sample. Sequenced material: naive CD4+ T cells from blood. According to the study, the label for this sample's cell subset or site signals: true naive CD4+ T cells. Receptors originate from a man younger than 30 in good health.

This rearrangement joins TRBV28 to TRBJ2-1, with 7 bases identical to TRBD2. Germline CDR1 and CDR2: MDHEN and SYDVKM. V lost 7 bases and J lost 13; bases outside the gene matches: 7. The CDR3 is 11 amino acids. The CDR3 here is CASTTGLFQFF. CDR3 coding DNA: TGTGCCAGCACTACGGGACTATTTCAGTTCTTC.

This chain joins TRBV27 and TRBJ1-2; D is unclear. The V gene's germline CDR1 is MNHEY and CDR2 SMNVEV (reference sequence). The CDR3 consists of 14 residues. V shed 5 bases and J shed 6 bases, with 16 bases lying between them. CDR3 in DNA: TGTGCCAGCAGTCCTTCGGGGAGGTCAGATGGCTACACCTTC. This codes for CASSPSGRSDGYTF.

This rearrangement joins TRBV7-2 to TRBJ1-2, with a tentative D call TRBD1 (5 bases). Trimming pared 1 base from V and 8 bases from J, leaving 11 bases between. CDR3 length: 13 amino acids. Germline CDR1 and CDR2: SGHTA and FQGNSA. The CDR3 DNA is TGTGCCAGCAGCTTAGTTGGGGGACGAGGCTACACCTTC. Amino acids: CASSLVGGRGYTF.

The chain has TRBV4-3 and TRBJ2-4; 9 bases fit TRBD1. Germline V gene lookup returns CDR1 LGHNA and CDR2 YSLEER. The V segment lost 1 base and the J segment 4 bases; nucleotides outside the gene matches: 5. The CDR3 contains 16 residues. The DNA for the CDR3 is TGCGCCAGCAGCCAAGTCCAGACAGGGGGTAAAAACATTCAGTACTTC. Translating it yields CASSQVQTGGKNIQYF.

The chain recombines TRBV7-9 with TRBJ2-3; no clear D gene. The germline V and J ends were trimmed by 5 bases and 4 bases, with 28 bases remaining between them. Germline V gene lookup returns CDR1 SEHNR and CDR2 FQNEAQ (reference sequence). The CDR3 covers 19 residues. The CDR3 DNA sequence: TGTGCCAGCAGCCAGCCCTCGTCAGACCCGTATACGTCCGCAGATACGCAGTATTTT. Its translation is CASSQPSSDPYTSADTQYF.

The chain couples TRBV28 to TRBJ2-5, with 7 bases lining up with TRBD2. Losses at the gene ends were 8 bases for V and 0 bases for J; bases not matched to a gene: 15. CDR1 MDHEN and CDR2 SYDVKM come from the germline V gene. The CDR3 sequence is 17 residues long. The CDR3 DNA follows: TGTGCCAGCTGTCGTCTTCGGGGACTACTCGACCAAGAGACCCAGTACTTC. Translating it yields CASCRLRGLLDQETQYF.

In its sample, this clone was seen a few times. CDR3 in amino acids: CASSVGGSTNEKLFF. CDR3 coding DNA: TGCGCCAGCAGCGTGGGCGGGTCAACTAATGAAAAACTGTTTTTT. The chain has TRBV5-1 and TRBJ1-4; D not certain. The V gene lost 4 bases and the J gene lost 0 bases, with 10 bases spanning the gap. The CDR3 contains 15 residues. Looked up from germline, CDR1 is SGHRS and CDR2 is YFSETQ.

V is TRBV10-3 and J is TRBJ2-7; no reliable D call. Germline lookup yields CDR1 ENHRY and CDR2 SYGVKD. The V end was cut by 6 bases, the J end by 4 bases, with 16 bases between. CDR3 length equals 14 residues. The CDR3 loop reads CAISTREDRYEQYF. DNA for the CDR3: TGTGCCATCAGCACTCGTGAAGACCGGTACGAGCAGTACTTC.

The chain recombines TRBV18 with TRBJ1-1; 9 bases map to TRBD1. V was clipped by 2 bases and J by 1 base; unmatched bases: 2. This CDR3 has 15 amino acids. Germline CDR1 reads KGHSH; CDR2 reads LQKENI. CDR3 protein: CASSPGGQGNTEAFF. In DNA form, the CDR3 reads TGTGCCAGCTCACCAGGGGGACAGGGGAACACTGAAGCTTTCTTT.

The V gene is TRBV10-3, the J gene TRBJ1-5; D call uncertain. Germline CDR1 and CDR2: ENHRY and SYGVKD. The CDR3 length is 14 residues. V dropped 2 bases and J dropped 6 bases, with 11 bases sitting between them. This chain's CDR3 is CAISEGPLGQPQHF. In nucleotides, the CDR3 is TGTGCCATCAGTGAGGGCCCCCTTGGTCAGCCCCAGCATTTT.

The gene calls are TRBV5-8 and TRBJ1-1; TRBD1 matches 7 bases. The V gene end was trimmed by 1 base and the J gene end by 0 bases; junction bases not matched to a gene: 12. CDR1 is SGHTS and CDR2 is YDEGEE in the germline V gene. The CDR3 runs 18 residues. The CDR3 DNA is TGTGCCAGCAGCTTGAATCAGGGCCCGGGGACAGTGAACACTGAAGCTTTCTTT. It is translated as CASSLNQGPGTVNTEAFF.

The chain employs TRBV7-9 and TRBJ1-6; the D is unclear. Germline V CDR1 and CDR2: SEHNR, FQNEAQ (reference sequence). The V end was cut by 5 bases, the J end by 10 bases, with 21 bases between. The CDR3 contains 16 residues. The chain's CDR3 is CASSPRSSSRGSPLHF. The CDR3 DNA reads as TGTGCCAGCAGCCCCCGGTCCTCTAGCCGAGGGTCACCCCTCCACTTT. Looking up the rest from reference TRBV7-9 and TRBJ1-6 gives the full variable domain: DTGVSQNPRHKITKRGQNVTFRCDPISEHNRLYWYRQTLGQGPEFLTYFQNEAQLEKSRLLSDRFSAERPKGSFSTLEIQRTEQGDSAMYLCASSPRSSSRGSPLHFGNGTRLTVT.

This clone has only a few counts. The chain joins TRBV11-3 to TRBJ2-1; no clear D gene. The CDR3 is 12 amino acids. Between the trimmed V and J ends, which lost 0 bases and 8 bases, there was a span of 5 bases. Germline V gives CDR1 SGHNT, CDR2 YENEEA. The CDR3 spells CASSLDSDEQFF. The CDR3 DNA is TGTGCCAGCAGCTTAGACTCGGATGAGCAGTTCTTC.

The CDR3, as DNA: TGCGCCAGCAGCTCGGGGTTGGAGACACAGGGAAAACTCTATGGCTACACCTTC. Its protein product is CASSSGLETQGKLYGYTF. The chain couples TRBV5-1 to TRBJ1-2, with D perhaps TRBD1 (6 bases). The CDR3 is 18 amino acids. V shed 3 bases and J shed 4 bases, with 25 bases lying between them. Per the germline V gene, CDR1 is SGHRS and CDR2 is YFSETQ. Looking up the rest from reference TRBV5-1 and TRBJ1-2 gives the full variable domain: KAGVTQTPRYLIKTRGQQVTLSCSPISGHRSVSWYQQTPGQGLQFLFEYFSETQRNKGNFPGRFSGRQFSNSRSEMNVSTLELGDSALYLCASSSGLETQGKLYGYTFGSGTRLTVV.

The chain's CDR3 is CASSLEAGAGNIQYF. The DNA for the CDR3 is TGCGCCAGCAGCTTGGAGGCAGGGGCCGGAAACATTCAGTACTTC. The J gene is TRBJ2-4, the V gene TRBV5-1; D possibly corresponds to TRBD1 (6 bases). CDR1 and CDR2 (germline): SGHRS, YFSETQ. V was clipped by 0 bases and J by 6 bases, with 13 bases between them. The CDR3 is 15 amino acids.

This clone has more than one count but fewer than ten. The rearrangement links TRBV13 to TRBJ2-1; 9 nucleotides agree with TRBD2. Germline CDR1 is PRHDT and CDR2 is FYEKMQ (reference sequence). V lost 0 bases to trimming and J lost 4 bases; unmatched junction nucleotides: 4. The length of the CDR3 is 16 residues. Here the CDR3 reads CASSLGPAGGYNEQFF. The CDR3 coding sequence is TGTGCCAGCAGCTTAGGCCCGGCGGGAGGGTACAATGAGCAGTTCTTC.

This clone was observed a handful of times. The V and J genes are TRBV5-1 and TRBJ1-4; the D gene is possibly TRBD1 (5 bases). CDR1 and CDR2 (germline): SGHRS, YFSETQ. The germline V and J ends were trimmed by 4 bases and 5 bases, with 15 bases remaining between them. The CDR3 is 15 residues long. Written as DNA, the CDR3 is TGCGCCAGCAGCACGGTCGGGACGGTAAATGAAAAACTGTTTTTT. Protein: CASSTVGTVNEKLFF.

This clone has a handful of counts. The V call is TRBV5-1, the J call TRBJ1-2; D gene unclear. CDR3 size: 13 residues. Deletions cut 2 bases from V and 3 bases from J, with 8 bases between. In germline, CDR1 is SGHRS, CDR2 YFSETQ. The CDR3 DNA reads TGCGCCAGCAGCTTCGAGGAGTACTATGGCTACACCTTC. Encoded protein: CASSFEEYYGYTF. Variable domain in full (rest from reference TRBV5-1 and TRBJ1-2): KAGVTQTPRYLIKTRGQQVTLSCSPISGHRSVSWYQQTPGQGLQFLFEYFSETQRNKGNFPGRFSGRQFSNSRSEMNVSTLELGDSALYLCASSFEEYYGYTFGSGTRLTVV.